The table lists the clone carrying this T cell receptor beta chain with a few counts. Antigen: not known. Sample time point: persistent/refractory GD, antithyroid drugs over 5 years with positive TRAb. Extracted RNA from PBMCs served as the source of the TCR library. An endocrinology department in Xi'an, China, recruited the patients. The sample is drawn from a study of regulatory T cells in long-lasting Graves disease. Construction of TCR beta libraries relied on iRepertoire HTBI primers and on Arm-PCR targeting CDR3 regions. TCRdb reprocessed the multiplex PCR reads via MiXCR and lists one record per CDR3 protein. The sample consists of approximately 690,000 distinct CDR3 sequences, about 30% of them appearing once. Study results and caveats: Persistent Graves' patients showed a TCR diversity that was lower than that of newly diagnosed ones. Patients with persistent disease shared some 2,500 public clonotypes, outpacing the roughly 1,000 shared by new patients.

The sequences come from peripheral blood mononuclear cells (PBMCs), collected when the disease was refractory, from a patient treated with antithyroid drugs. The source of this sequence is a female donor with Graves disease.

The CDR3 bases are TGTGCCTGGGGACAGGATATCAACACTGAAGCTTTCTTT. Encoded protein: CAWGQDINTEAFF. The chain uses TRBV30 and TRBJ1-1; 7 bases align to TRBD1. The CDR3 contains 13 residues. Germline loops: CDR1 GTSNPN, CDR2 SVGIG (reference sequence). The junction had 5 bases not matched to a gene; V was cut back by 5 bases and J by 2 bases. The whole variable domain, remainder taken from reference TRBV30 and TRBJ1-1, is SQTIHQWPATLVQPVGSPLSLECTVEGTSNPNLYWYRQAAGRGLQLLFYSVGIGQISSEVPQNLSASRPQDRQFILSSKKLLLSDSGFYLCAWGQDINTEAFFGQGTRLTVV.